Sequencing of this T cell receptor (beta chain) was carried out in a study of sequential checkpoint blockade in melanoma. In the study overall: Patients were randomized 1:1 to nivolumab-then-ipilimumab or ipilimumab-then-nivolumab first-line. Both treatment sequences were followed by maintenance nivolumab.

Sample treatment: randomized to nivolumab then ipilimumab (arm A) or the reverse (arm B). No patient had prior DNA-damaging chemotherapy. PBMC sorting kept live CD3+CD8+ cells without CD19 or CD56. Profiling relied on immunoSEQ multiplex PCR, and the TCRdb table lists in-frame clones only, not all of them. The sample holds tens of thousands of clones; 84% are singletons and the top ten take approximately 6%. V lost 5 bases to trimming and J lost 0 bases, with 8 bases between them. Germline assignment: CDR1 SQVTM and CDR2 ANQGSEA. The CDR3 contains 13 residues. The genes are TRBV29-1 and TRBJ2-4; D remains unclear. The input for sequencing was CD8+ T cells sorted from blood (inferred from file names), taken from a patient given nivolumab and ipilimumab in sequence. This receptor was identified in a human donor with melanoma. Written as DNA, the CDR3 is TGCAGCGTTCTCCCCTTAGCCAAAAACATTCAGTACTTC. Its translation is CSVLPLAKNIQYF.